The T cell receptor beta chain described here comes from a study of cytomegalovirus exposure and HLA in healthy donors. Germline V lookup: CDR1 SQVTM, CDR2 ANQGSEA. The V and J ends lost 1 base and 1 base, in that order; junction bases with no gene match: 6. The CDR3 has 16 residues. The PCR employed 60 Vbeta primers together with 13 Jbeta primers. Here immunoSEQ multiplex PCR was the method, and the copy in TCRdb shows in-frame clones only, minus some. The sample has under 130,000 clones; 60% to 70% are singletons. This clonotype was obtained from a man aged 25 to 45 in good health and CMV-seropositive. The sequenced sample consisted of PBMCs. The chain couples TRBV29-1 to TRBJ2-2; 7 bases are a match to TRBD2. The CDR3 DNA is TGCAGCGTTGAAGGCGGGACTACCATGAACACCGGGGAGCTGTTTTTT. The encoded protein is CSVEGGTTMNTGELFF.